These 15 T cell receptor beta chains share one sample of origin, sequenced in a study of shared clonotypes between healthy human individuals. The assay was immunoSEQ multiplex PCR, and TCRdb's table has in-frame clones only and misses some. The sample comprises roughly 2.2 million clones, more than 80% of which are singletons, and 0.39% rests with the top ten. Sequenced input: naive CD4+ T cells from PBMCs. This sample's subset: CD45RA+ positively selected. These receptors were taken from a man aged 18 to 29 in good health. Some clones in this sample may be carry-over from other donors' samples.

V is TRBV7-2 and J is TRBJ1-3; tentative D call: TRBD1 (6 bases). The CDR3 runs 15 residues. Germline V CDR1 and CDR2: SGHTA, FQGNSA. Trimming removed 5 bases at V and 0 bases at J, with 11 bases between. The CDR3 DNA is TGTGCCAGCAGCACAGGACAGAGCTCTGGAAACACCATATATTTT. It is translated as CASSTGQSSGNTIYF.

This clone was found once. This sequence joins TRBV7-2 and TRBJ2-1, with 10 bases that match TRBD2. Germline values: CDR1 SGHTA, CDR2 FQGNSA. The CDR3 is made up of 16 amino acids. The V gene end was trimmed by 3 bases and the J gene end by 6 bases; junction bases not matched to a gene: 8. The CDR3 sequence is CASSLVPSGRFNEQFF. For the CDR3, the DNA is TGTGCCAGCAGCTTGGTTCCTAGCGGGAGATTCAATGAGCAGTTCTTC.

This clone was seen more than once but under ten times. This CDR3 is also generated by other DNA sequences in the sample. This chain links TRBV7-9 with TRBJ1-3, with 7 bases matching TRBD1. This CDR3 has 15 amino acids. Trimming at V came to 5 bases and at J to 0 bases, leaving 4 bases not matched to a gene. The germline CDR1 and CDR2 sequences are SEHNR and FQNEAQ (reference sequence). The CDR3 protein is CASSLDRSSGNTIYF. In DNA, the CDR3 is TGTGCCAGCAGCCTGGACAGGAGCTCTGGAAACACCATATATTTT.

This rearrangement joins TRBV28 to TRBJ2-7; the match to TRBD1 covers 12 bases. From germline, CDR1 is MDHEN and CDR2 SYDVKM. CDR3 length equals 14 residues. V was pared by 5 bases and J by 9 bases, with 8 bases of the junction left unmatched. The CDR3 sequence: CASSLTGQGAGQYF. The DNA for the CDR3 is TGTGCCAGCAGTCTTACGGGACAGGGGGCAGGGCAGTACTTC.

The CDR3 region is CASSLGTGRNTIYF. The CDR3 region has the DNA TGTGCCAGCAGCTTAGGGACAGGGCGAAACACCATATATTTT. This chain joins TRBV11-2 and TRBJ1-3; 8 nucleotides match TRBD1. Germline CDR1 and CDR2: SGHAT and FQNNGV. This CDR3 comprises 14 residues. After removal of 1 base from V and 5 bases from J, the junction contained 1 base not matched to a gene.

The V gene is TRBV28, the J gene TRBJ2-3, with 7 bases aligning to TRBD1. The CDR3 has 12 amino acids. Germline lookup yields CDR1 MDHEN and CDR2 SYDVKM. The J segment lost 14 bases and the V segment lost 3 bases, leaving 8 bases of the junction unmatched. In DNA, the CDR3 is TGTGCCAGCAGTTTGCGACAGGGCCCCCGGTATTTT. Encoded protein: CASSLRQGPRYF.

A word on this clone: Other DNA sequences in this sample translate to the same CDR3. This rearrangement joins TRBV5-6 to TRBJ2-7, with D unclear. The V end was cut by 0 bases, the J end by 2 bases, with 6 bases between. CDR3 length: 13 residues. CDR1 and CDR2 (germline): SGHDT, YYEEEE. This chain's CDR3 is CASSLAGTYEQYF. The CDR3 DNA is TGTGCCAGCAGCTTGGCAGGAACCTACGAGCAGTACTTC. Full variable domain (remainder filled in from reference TRBV5-6 and TRBJ2-7): DAGVTQSPTHLIKTRGQQVTLRCSPKSGHDTVSWYQQALGQGPQFIFQYYEEEERQRGNFPDRFSGHQFPNYSSELNVNALLLGDSALYLCASSLAGTYEQYFGPGTRLTVT.

V usage is TRBV7-9 and J usage is TRBJ2-1; D is unresolved. This CDR3 is built from 15 residues. Trimming pared 5 bases from V and 0 bases from J, leaving 11 bases between. The germline CDR1 and CDR2 sequences are SEHNR and FQNEAQ (reference sequence). CDR3: CASSPGVPSYNEQFF. In DNA form, the CDR3 reads TGTGCCAGCAGCCCTGGAGTACCCTCCTACAATGAGCAGTTCTTC.

CDR3 amino acids: CASRTVAGHEQYF. As DNA, the CDR3 is TGTGCCAGCAGGACTGTAGCGGGACACGAGCAGTACTTC. The chain has TRBV11-2 and TRBJ2-7; 8 positions match TRBD2. The germline V gene encodes CDR1 SGHAT and CDR2 FQNNGV. The J segment lost 5 bases and the V segment lost 6 bases, leaving 6 bases of the junction unmatched. The CDR3 has 13 amino acids.

This clone was observed a single time. The gene calls are TRBV7-2 and TRBJ2-1; D is uncertain. The CDR3 has 13 residues. Germline V gene lookup returns CDR1 SGHTA and CDR2 FQGNSA. V was pared by 1 base and J by 2 bases, with 3 bases between. CDR3 bases: TGTGCCAGCAGCTTAGAACCCTACAATGAGCAGTTCTTC. It specifies CASSLEPYNEQFF.

This chain connects TRBV10-3 to TRBJ2-5; 11 bases line up with TRBD2. Looked up from germline, CDR1 is ENHRY and CDR2 is SYGVKD. The V and J ends lost 6 bases and 0 bases, in that order; junction bases with no gene match: 3. The CDR3 totals 15 residues. CDR3 in DNA: TGTGCCATCAGGAGGGGACTAGCGGACCAAGAGACCCAGTACTTC. It specifies CAIRRGLADQETQYF.

V and J are TRBV10-3 and TRBJ2-1; D call uncertain. In germline, CDR1 is ENHRY, CDR2 SYGVKD. Between the trimmed V and J ends, which lost 6 bases and 7 bases, there was a span of 10 bases. The CDR3 covers 12 residues. The CDR3 nucleotides read TGTGCCATCAGCGATGTGGTGAATGAGCAGTTCTTC. Amino acids: CAISDVVNEQFF.

In its sample, this clone was seen once. The chain recombines TRBV27 with TRBJ2-7, with 10 bases matching TRBD1. CDR3 length: 15 residues. The junction had 9 bases not matched to a gene; V was cut back by 9 bases and J by 1 base. Germline V gives CDR1 MNHEY, CDR2 SMNVEV (reference sequence). The CDR3 is CASSEPGQGSYEQYF. Written as DNA, the CDR3 is TGTGCCAGTTCGGAGCCGGGACAGGGGTCCTACGAGCAGTACTTC.

This rearrangement joins TRBV7-2 to TRBJ2-3; D may be TRBD2 (5 bases). The CDR3 totals 17 residues. The germline V and J ends were trimmed by 2 bases and 1 base, with 16 bases remaining between them. From germline, CDR1 is SGHTA and CDR2 FQGNSA. The CDR3 region is CASSLPEVVSGTDTQYF. The CDR3 nucleotides read TGTGCCAGCAGCTTACCTGAGGTTGTTAGCGGCACAGATACGCAGTATTTT.

This chain links TRBV5-6 with TRBJ2-6; TRBD2 aligns across 10 bases. CDR3 size: 18 residues. After removal of 3 bases from V and 1 base from J, the junction contained 7 bases not matched to a gene. The germline V gene has CDR1 SGHDT and CDR2 YYEEEE. DNA for the CDR3: TGTGCCAGCAGCTCCCAGCGGGAGGGCAGGTCTGGGGCCAACGTCCTGACTTTC. Amino acid sequence: CASSSQREGRSGANVLTF. The variable domain in full, with the rest retrieved from reference TRBV5-6 and TRBJ2-6, is DAGVTQSPTHLIKTRGQQVTLRCSPKSGHDTVSWYQQALGQGPQFIFQYYEEEERQRGNFPDRFSGHQFPNYSSELNVNALLLGDSALYLCASSSQREGRSGANVLTFGAGSRLTVL.